This record looks at one T cell receptor (beta chain) sequence and its context. This sample is drawn from a study of blood T cell repertoires in COVID-19. Study in general: Sources were T cells, B-cell-depleted T cells, or PBMCs; the material itself was cDNA or gDNA.

Profiled with immunoSEQ multiplex PCR; TCRdb holds only in-frame clones, not every one. The sample shows about 67,000 clones, over 80% of them seen only once. The germline gives CDR1 SQVTM, CDR2 ANQGSEA. The CDR3 totals 11 residues. The trim removed 6 bases at V and 4 bases at J, leaving 3 bases unmatched. The chain links TRBV29-1 to TRBJ2-7; 7 bases fit TRBD1. The source is a man aged 50-59 years with active COVID-19. Sequencing input: peripheral blood. The CDR3 DNA sequence: TGCAGCGTCTGGGACAGTTACGAGCAGTACTTC. Translating it yields CSVWDSYEQYF.